These T cell receptor beta chains were read from a single sample in a study of Graves' ophthalmopathy and Graves' hyperthyroidism. TCRdb re-analysed the multiplex PCR reads in MiXCR, keeping a single row per CDR3 protein. The sample lists hundreds of thousands of distinct CDR3 sequences; about 38% were seen once. Source material: peripheral blood. The receptors stem from an adult man with Graves' ophthalmopathy. Both conserved end residues are part of each CDR3. D genes are given only for firm matches. Rows give clone size only sometimes, using once, few, many, or a class for an expanded clone.

abundance | d_gene | j_gene | v_gene | CDR3aa | CDR3nt
NA | TRBD1 | TRBJ2-2 | TRBV20-1 | CSAVTGSGGELFF | TGCAGTGCAGTGACAGGGTCCGGCGGGGAGCTGTTTTTT
once | NA | TRBJ1-5 | TRBV24-1 | CARRGDQPQHF | TGTGCCAGACGCGGGGACCAGCCCCAGCATTTT
few | TRBD2 | TRBJ2-7 | TRBV5-1 | CASSSGTSPSYEQYF | TGCGCCAGCAGCTCCGGGACTAGTCCGTCCTACGAGCAGTACTTC
NA | TRBD1 | TRBJ2-5 | TRBV14 | CASSGQAQETHYF | TGTGCCAGCAGCGGACAGGCTCAAGAGACCCACTACTTC
NA | NA | TRBJ1-5 | TRBV7-2 | CASSMGPPNQPQHF | TGTGCCAGCAGCATGGGACCGCCCAATCAGCCCCAGCATTTT
many | NA | TRBJ1-1 | TRBV20-1 | CSARDVRWTEAFF | TGCAGTGCTAGAGATGTGAGGTGGACTGAAGCTTTCTTT
NA | NA | TRBJ2-5 | TRBV20-1 | CSARGPDHQPQYF | TGCAGTGCTAGGGGGCCAGACCATCAGCCCCAGTACTTC
many | TRBD1 | TRBJ1-4 | TRBV19 | CASRTGGAGDEKLFF | TGTGCCAGTAGGACAGGGGGCGCGGGTGATGAAAAACTGTTTTTT
many | NA | TRBJ1-3 | TRBV19 | CASTPAGTRSGNTIYF | TGTGCCAGTACCCCGGCCGGGACACGCTCTGGAAACACCATATATTTT
NA | NA | TRBJ1-1 | TRBV30 | CAWSVGLDVEAFF | TGTGCCTGGAGTGTAGGGTTAGACGTTGAAGCTTTCTTT
many | NA | TRBJ2-5 | TRBV20-1 | CSARSTGTETQYF | TGCAGTGCTAGATCAACAGGGACAGAGACCCAGTACTTC
many | TRBD1 | TRBJ1-2 | TRBV29-1 | CSVEDRGLRNYGYTF | TGCAGCGTTGAAGACAGGGGGCTCAGGAACTATGGCTACACCTTC
NA | NA | TRBJ2-3 | TRBV2 | CASRVSTDTQYF | TGTGCCAGCAGGGTCAGCACAGATACGCAGTATTTT
many | TRBD1 | TRBJ2-6 | TRBV5-1 | CASSLIGQVSGANVLTF | TGCGCCAGCAGCTTGATCGGACAGGTCTCTGGGGCCAACGTCCTGACTTTC
NA | NA | TRBJ2-5 | TRBV19 | CASSTAGQETQYF | TGTGCCAGTAGTACGGCGGGTCAAGAGACCCAGTACTTC
NA | NA | TRBJ2-5 | TRBV3-1 | CASSLRVQGRGQETQYF | TGTGCCAGCAGCCTTCGAGTACAGGGACGAGGACAAGAGACCCAGTACTTC
many | NA | TRBJ1-5 | TRBV7-2 | CASSPGRGAGAQHF | TGTGCCAGCAGCCCGGGGCGGGGGGCCGGGGCCCAGCATTTT
NA | TRBD1 | TRBJ2-7 | TRBV10-3 | CASQGVDYEQYF | TGTGCCAGCCAGGGGGTGGATTACGAGCAGTACTTC
NA | NA | TRBJ1-4 | TRBV10-3 | CASSLQTGFPEKLFF | TGTGCCAGCAGTCTCCAGACAGGATTCCCTGAAAAACTGTTTTTT
few | TRBD1 | TRBJ2-2 | TRBV9 | CASSVGTGGRTGELFF | TGTGCCAGCAGCGTTGGGACAGGGGGTAGGACCGGGGAGCTGTTTTTT
NA | TRBD1 | TRBJ2-7 | TRBV25-1 | CASSVTGGSYNVQYF | TGTGCCAGCAGTGTGACAGGGGGCTCCTACAATGTGCAGTACTTC
many | NA | TRBJ1-2 | TRBV24-1 | CATSDYRGYYGYTF | TGTGCCACCAGTGATTACCGGGGCTACTATGGCTACACCTTC
NA | NA | TRBJ1-3 | TRBV9 | CASSVEGSTIYF | TGTGCCAGCAGCGTAGAAGGGAGCACCATATATTTT
NA | NA | TRBJ1-5 | TRBV20-1 | CSARPHRETQHF | TGCAGTGCTAGGCCTCACAGGGAGACCCAGCATTTT
many | NA | TRBJ2-7 | TRBV6-6 | CASSTGGYEQYF | TGTGCCAGCAGTACCGGGGGCTACGAGCAGTACTTC
many | NA | TRBJ2-7 | TRBV20-1 | CSVQDSYEQYF | TGCAGTGTCCAGGATTCCTACGAGCAGTACTTC
NA | TRBD2 | TRBJ2-7 | TRBV7-9 | CASSSGRAGVLEQYF | TGTGCCAGCAGCTCCGGCCGTGCGGGGGTTCTAGAGCAGTACTTC
many | NA | TRBJ1-2 | TRBV7-8 | CASNPSQGAVWGYTF | TGTGCCAGTAATCCCAGTCAGGGCGCGGTATGGGGCTACACCTTC
NA | NA | TRBJ2-1 | TRBV29-1 | CSERTTYNEQFF | TGCAGCGAGCGGACAACCTACAATGAGCAGTTCTTC
many | NA | TRBJ1-6 | TRBV5-4 | CASSRGQDSPLHF | TGTGCCAGCTCCCGGGGGCAAGATTCACCCCTCCACTTT
NA | TRBD2 | TRBJ2-1 | TRBV25-1 | CASSDVAGLNEQFF | TGTGCCAGCAGTGACGTAGCGGGCCTCAATGAGCAGTTCTTC
NA | NA | TRBJ2-7 | TRBV20-1 | CSARVQGLDEQYF | TGCAGTGCTAGAGTCCAGGGATTAGACGAGCAGTACTTC
NA | TRBD1 | TRBJ1-2 | TRBV29-1 | CSVTGQGGYTF | TGCAGCGTGACGGGACAGGGAGGCTACACCTTC
many | NA | TRBJ1-5 | TRBV2 | CASNDGRWPQHF | TGTGCCAGCAACGACGGCCGGTGGCCCCAGCATTTT
NA | TRBD1 | TRBJ2-2 | TRBV7-9 | CASSFSGQANTGELFF | TGTGCCAGCAGCTTTTCCGGACAGGCGAACACCGGGGAGCTGTTTTTT
NA | NA | TRBJ2-5 | TRBV10-3 | CASPGTQETQYF | TGTGCCTCCCCCGGGACCCAAGAGACCCAGTACTTC
NA | NA | TRBJ1-2 | TRBV25-1 | CASSDAPWDPHYGYTF | TGTGCCAGCAGTGATGCCCCATGGGATCCCCACTATGGCTACACCTTC
many | TRBD1 | TRBJ1-6 | TRBV19 | CASTGGDYNSPLHF | TGTGCCAGCACAGGGGGCGATTATAATTCACCCCTCCACTTT
NA | NA | TRBJ1-1 | TRBV6-2/TRBV6-3 | CAISLSVNTEAFF | TGTGCCATCAGCCTATCAGTGAACACTGAAGCTTTCTTT
many | TRBD2 | TRBJ2-5 | TRBV4-2 | CASSLSGEETQYF | TGTGCCAGCAGCCTTAGCGGGGAGGAGACCCAGTACTTC
many | NA | TRBJ1-2 | TRBV19 | CASSTQGGENYGYTF | TGTGCCAGTAGTACCCAGGGAGGGGAGAACTATGGCTACACCTTC